Below, 27 T cell receptor beta chains from the same sample are listed, as sequenced in a study of blood T cell repertoires in COVID-19. This table comes from immunoSEQ multiplex PCR, and its TCRdb copy is limited to in-frame clones, with some not included. Here the sample spans roughly 45,000 clones, about 85% being singletons. Sequencing was carried out using peripheral blood. Source of these receptors: a woman in her sixties or seventies with acute or convalescent COVID-19.

The rearrangement links TRBV7-2 to TRBJ1-2; no definite D call. Germline CDR1 reads SGHTA; CDR2 reads FQGNSA. Trimming pared 4 bases from V and 8 bases from J, leaving 14 bases between. The CDR3 covers 13 residues. The DNA for the CDR3 is TGTGCCAGCAGCTCGGGAGGATGGAACGGCTACACCTTC. Protein: CASSSGGWNGYTF.

The chain is built from TRBV7-6 and TRBJ2-2; unclear D gene. CDR1 is SGHVS, CDR2 FNYEAQ, per germline. Trimming removed 5 bases from V and 0 bases from J, with 10 bases in between. The CDR3 length is 15 residues. The CDR3 sequence is CASSPTASNTGELFF. The DNA for the CDR3 is TGTGCCAGCAGCCCCACAGCCTCGAACACCGGGGAGCTGTTTTTT.

J is TRBJ2-7 and V is TRBV19; TRBD1 aligns across 9 bases. The CDR3 runs to 13 residues. Germline trimming cut 6 bases from V and 5 bases from J; bases unmatched to any gene: 5. Germline V CDR1 and CDR2: LNHDA, SQIVND (reference sequence). The CDR3 loop reads CASRLDRGHEQYF. For the CDR3, the DNA is TGTGCCAGTAGACTGGACAGGGGCCACGAGCAGTACTTC. Full variable domain (missing parts from reference TRBV19 and TRBJ2-7): DGGITQSPKYLFRKEGQNVTLSCEQNLNHDAMYWYRQDPGQGLRLIYYSQIVNDFQKGDIAEGYSVSREKKESFPLTVTSAQKNPTAFYLCASRLDRGHEQYFGPGTRLTVT.

This clone showed up just a few times. This chain's CDR3 is CASSSPLGQGANEKLFF. The CDR3 nucleotides are TGTGCCAGCAGCTCCCCTCTCGGACAGGGGGCTAATGAAAAACTGTTTTTT. The gene calls are TRBV7-9 and TRBJ1-4; 10 bases align to TRBD1. The CDR3 spans 17 residues. The ends lost 4 bases at V and 3 bases at J; junction bases unmatched: 8. CDR1 is SEHNR, CDR2 FQNEAQ, per germline (reference sequence).

The rearrangement joins TRBV15 to TRBJ2-5; maybe TRBD2 (5 bases). V lost 1 base and J 5 bases, leaving 11 bases between the germline ends. The germline CDR1 and CDR2 sequences are LNHNV and YYDKDF (reference sequence). The CDR3 consists of 14 residues. The CDR3 DNA reads as TGTGCCACCAGCAGAGGCCTAGCCGGGGAGACCCAGTACTTC. It is translated as CATSRGLAGETQYF.

The rearrangement joins TRBV5-1 to TRBJ2-1; D may be TRBD2 (5 bases). The germline V and J ends were trimmed by 0 bases and 0 bases, with 10 bases remaining between them. Germline lookup yields CDR1 SGHRS and CDR2 YFSETQ. This CDR3 region has 16 residues. The CDR3 reads CASSLAAGGSYNEQFF. CDR3 sequence (DNA): TGCGCCAGCAGCTTGGCAGCCGGAGGCTCCTACAATGAGCAGTTCTTC.

This clone showed up just once. This chain joins TRBV6-1 and TRBJ1-1, with D possibly matching TRBD1 (5 bases). Germline V gene data show CDR1 as MNHNS and CDR2 as SASEGT. Trimming stripped 2 bases from V and 4 bases from J, with 11 bases between. The CDR3 totals 14 residues. The chain's CDR3 is CASSESGRGTEAFF. The DNA of the CDR3 is TGTGCCAGCAGTGAAAGTGGGAGGGGCACTGAAGCTTTCTTT.

In this sample, this clone turned up a few times. The CDR3 bases are TGTGCCAGCAGCTTCACAGGGGATCAGGGCTACACCTTC. It encodes CASSFTGDQGYTF. The genes are TRBV6-5 and TRBJ1-2, with TRBD1 matching over 7 bases. Germline-derived CDR1 and CDR2 are MNHEY and SVGAGI. The CDR3 extends over 13 amino acids. V lost 6 bases to trimming and J lost 8 bases; unmatched junction nucleotides: 9.

The V call is TRBV19, the J call TRBJ1-2, with 8 bases matching TRBD1. The CDR3 is 15 residues long. Losses at the gene ends were 7 bases for V and 3 bases for J; bases not matched to a gene: 10. The germline CDR1 and CDR2 sequences are LNHDA and SQIVND (reference sequence). The CDR3 loop is CASIINRGYYYGYTF. The CDR3 nucleotides are TGTGCCAGTATTATCAACAGGGGGTATTACTATGGCTACACCTTC.

The rearrangement joins TRBV19 to TRBJ2-7; D uncertain. The CDR3 totals 13 residues. Germline V CDR1 and CDR2: LNHDA, SQIVND (reference sequence). Deletions cut 3 bases from V and 3 bases from J, with 9 bases between. The chain's CDR3 is CASSMGLSYEQYF. CDR3 in DNA: TGTGCCAGTAGTATGGGCTTGAGCTACGAGCAGTACTTC.

This chain connects TRBV5-8 to TRBJ1-4; D is possibly TRBD1 (5 bases). The germline gives CDR1 SGHTS, CDR2 YDEGEE. V was clipped by 2 bases and J by 8 bases, with 13 bases between them. The CDR3 is 14 residues long. The CDR3 is CASSLDSRLEKLFF. CDR3 bases: TGTGCCAGCAGCTTAGACAGCCGACTGGAAAAACTGTTTTTT. The whole variable domain, remainder taken from reference TRBV5-8 and TRBJ1-4, is EAGVTQSPTHLIKTRGQQATLRCSPISGHTSVYWYQQALGLGLQFLLWYDEGEERNRGNFPPRFSGRQFPNYSSELNVNALELEDSALYLCASSLDSRLEKLFFGSGTQLSVL.

This clone was seen once. The chain recombines TRBV4-1 with TRBJ2-2, with 12 bases fitting TRBD2. The CDR3 spans 16 residues. Germline values: CDR1 MGHRA, CDR2 YSYEKL. Trimming removed 4 bases from V and 7 bases from J; junction bases left unmatched: 7. The chain's CDR3 is CASSPGLAGLDGELFF. The CDR3 DNA reads as TGCGCCAGCAGCCCCGGACTAGCGGGGCTAGACGGGGAGCTGTTTTTT.

The V call is TRBV19, the J call TRBJ2-7; tentative D call: TRBD1 (6 bases). Germline CDR1 and CDR2: LNHDA and SQIVND (reference sequence). With 6 bases removed from V and 5 bases from J, the gap between germline ends came to 14 bases. The CDR3 consists of 13 residues. The CDR3, as DNA: TGTGCCAGTAGCTCGACAGGAAATGACGAGCAGTACTTC. It yields the protein CASSSTGNDEQYF.

The chain has TRBV5-1 and TRBJ2-6, with D maybe TRBD1 (6 bases). The CDR3 contains 21 residues. The V gene lost 4 bases and the J gene lost 1 base, with 27 bases spanning the gap. The germline V gene has CDR1 SGHRS and CDR2 YFSETQ. The CDR3 sequence is CASSQRTAVREGSSGANVLTF. Here the CDR3 DNA reads TGCGCCAGCAGCCAACGGACAGCCGTGAGGGAAGGTTCGTCTGGGGCCAACGTCCTGACTTTC.

J is TRBJ1-2 and V is TRBV7-9, with D perhaps TRBD1 (5 bases). CDR1 and CDR2 from the germline V gene are SEHNR and FQNEAQ (reference sequence). With 0 bases removed from V and 3 bases from J, the gap between germline ends came to 14 bases. This CDR3 is 16 amino acids long. The CDR3 DNA is TGTGCCAGCAGCTTAGCGGTGGAGGGGCTGTACTATGGCTACACCTTC. Translating gives CASSLAVEGLYYGYTF.

This chain connects TRBV5-8 to TRBJ1-5; no clear D gene. This CDR3 has 16 amino acids. Germline CDR1 and CDR2: SGHTS and YDEGEE. The V and J ends lost 4 bases and 4 bases respectively, with 18 bases between them. CDR3 loop: CASSPAGLLGNQPQHF. As DNA, the CDR3 is TGTGCCAGCAGCCCAGCGGGCCTGCTGGGTAATCAGCCCCAGCATTTT. The full variable domain, in which reference TRBV5-8 and TRBJ1-5 provide the parts outside the CDR3, is EAGVTQSPTHLIKTRGQQATLRCSPISGHTSVYWYQQALGLGLQFLLWYDEGEERNRGNFPPRFSGRQFPNYSSELNVNALELEDSALYLCASSPAGLLGNQPQHFGDGTRLSIL.

This chain uses TRBV19 with TRBJ2-3; 9 nucleotides align to TRBD1. In germline, CDR1 is LNHDA, CDR2 SQIVND (reference sequence). V gave up 6 bases and J gave up 6 bases; unmatched junction bases: 13. The CDR3 contains 16 residues. The CDR3 nucleotides read TGTGCCAGTAGCATGCCCCTAGGGACAGGGCTGGATACGCAGTATTTT. This sequence encodes CASSMPLGTGLDTQYF.

The chain combines TRBV7-9 with TRBJ1-1, with 9 bases fitting TRBD1. This CDR3 has 14 residues. Per germline, CDR1 SEHNR and CDR2 FQNEAQ (reference sequence). The V segment lost 4 bases and the J segment 11 bases; nucleotides outside the gene matches: 11. The CDR3, as DNA: TGTGCCAGCAGCTCACGGGACAGGGAAGTAAGTGCTTTCTTT. As protein: CASSSRDREVSAFF. Together with reference TRBV7-9 and TRBJ1-1, the CDR3 gives the full variable domain: DTGVSQNPRHKITKRGQNVTFRCDPISEHNRLYWYRQTLGQGPEFLTYFQNEAQLEKSRLLSDRFSAERPKGSFSTLEIQRTEQGDSAMYLCASSSRDREVSAFFGQGTRLTVV.

J is TRBJ2-2 and V is TRBV14; a weak D match, TRBD2 (6 bases). Germline CDR1 SGHDN, CDR2 FVKESK. The CDR3 contains 15 residues. Deletions cut 3 bases from V and 5 bases from J, with 13 bases between. The CDR3 coding sequence is TGTGCCAGCAGCCAGGGGACTGGTAGGACCGGGGAGCTGTTTTTT. Amino acid sequence: CASSQGTGRTGELFF.

There are a few counts of this clone. The chain links TRBV29-1 to TRBJ1-1; D uncertain. The CDR3 contains 11 residues. In germline, CDR1 is SQVTM, CDR2 ANQGSEA. V was trimmed by 5 bases and J by 5 bases, leaving 9 bases between them. The CDR3 protein is CSVIRGTEAFF. Written as DNA, the CDR3 is TGCAGCGTTATTAGAGGGACTGAAGCTTTCTTT. The entire variable domain, with the rest obtained from reference TRBV29-1 and TRBJ1-1, is as follows: SAVISQKPSRDICQRGTSLTIQCQVDSQVTMMFWYRQQPGQSLTLIATANQGSEATYESGFVIDKFPISRPNLTFSTLTVSNMSPEDSSIYLCSVIRGTEAFFGQGTRLTVV.

The chain recombines TRBV5-1 with TRBJ2-3, with TRBD2 as a possible D gene (5 bases). The CDR3 is 15 residues long. CDR1 is SGHRS, CDR2 YFSETQ, per germline. The V and J ends lost 2 bases and 2 bases respectively, with 12 bases between them. The CDR3 loop reads CASSLATDYTDTQYF. The CDR3 nucleotides read TGCGCCAGCAGCTTAGCTACTGACTACACAGATACGCAGTATTTT.

V usage is TRBV19 and J usage is TRBJ1-1, with D unresolved. This CDR3 has 13 amino acids. Trimming shortened V by 6 bases and J by 1 base, and 9 bases separated the two germline ends. CDR1 is LNHDA and CDR2 is SQIVND in the germline V gene (reference sequence). CDR3: CASREVRNTEAFF. The CDR3 DNA reads as TGTGCCAGTAGAGAGGTGAGGAACACTGAAGCTTTCTTT.

This sequence joins TRBV2 and TRBJ1-6, with D maybe TRBD1 (5 bases). The germline V gene encodes CDR1 SNHLY and CDR2 FYNNEI. The CDR3 is 14 residues long. V gave up 7 bases and J gave up 8 bases, with 15 bases separating them. CDR3 loop: CASISGHRDSPLHF. The CDR3 nucleotides read TGTGCCAGCATTTCCGGACATAGGGATTCACCCCTCCACTTT. Filled out from reference TRBV2 and TRBJ1-6, the complete variable domain reads EPEVTQTPSHQVTQMGQEVILRCVPISNHLYFYWYRQILGQKVEFLVSFYNNEISEKSEIFDDQFSVERPDGSNFTLKIRSTKLEDSAMYFCASISGHRDSPLHFGNGTRLTVT.

This clone has only a few counts. V is TRBV11-2 and J is TRBJ1-1; 8 nucleotides line up with TRBD1. CDR1 SGHAT and CDR2 FQNNGV come from the germline V gene. The CDR3 spans 14 residues. The J segment lost 4 bases and the V segment lost 7 bases, leaving 8 bases of the junction unmatched. CDR3 residues: CASTLDRVGTEAFF. The CDR3 region has the DNA TGTGCCAGCACCCTGGACAGGGTCGGCACTGAAGCTTTCTTT.

The J gene is TRBJ1-4, the V gene TRBV5-5, with 8 bases identical to TRBD1. The CDR3 is made up of 16 amino acids. Germline CDR1 reads SGHKS; CDR2 reads YYEKEE (reference sequence). Trimming at V came to 4 bases and at J to 3 bases, leaving 8 bases not matched to a gene. For the CDR3, the DNA is TGTGCCAGCAGCCCCGGACAGGGACAAGCTAATGAAAAACTGTTTTTT. It is translated as CASSPGQGQANEKLFF.

The V gene is TRBV2, the J gene TRBJ1-2, with 7 bases identical to TRBD1. V shed 6 bases, J shed 4 bases, and the junction held 11 bases outside the gene matches. The CDR3 extends over 15 amino acids. CDR1 and CDR2 from the germline V gene are SNHLY and FYNNEI. The CDR3 sequence: CASRASTGSGYGYTF. The CDR3 DNA is TGTGCCAGCAGAGCCTCGACAGGGAGTGGCTATGGCTACACCTTC.

The rearrangement uses TRBV9 and TRBJ1-4; 10 positions agree with TRBD1. The CDR3 is made up of 13 amino acids. Trimming removed 4 bases from V and 8 bases from J; junction bases left unmatched: 2. CDR1 and CDR2 (germline): SGDLS, YYNGEE. The CDR3 loop reads CASSRGQGEKLFF. The DNA for the CDR3 is TGTGCCAGCAGCCGGGGACAGGGGGAAAAACTGTTTTTT.